Below, 29 T cell receptor beta chains from the same sample are listed, as sequenced in a study of blood T cell repertoires in COVID-19. Libraries were prepared by immunoSEQ multiplex PCR; TCRdb keeps only in-frame clonotypes and omits some of them. The table includes 130,000 to 150,000 clones, more than 75% detected once. The sequencing sample was made of peripheral blood. These receptors came from a man aged 45-60 years who had recovered from COVID-19.

The count of this clone is one. This chain connects TRBV7-2 to TRBJ1-5, with 9 nucleotides matching TRBD1. The CDR3 consists of 15 residues. The germline V gene has CDR1 SGHTA and CDR2 FQGNSA. V was pared by 5 bases and J by 5 bases, with 7 bases of the junction left unmatched. The CDR3 DNA sequence: TGTGCCAGCAGCGTGGACAGGGGAGATGATCAGCCCCAGCATTTT. Protein product: CASSVDRGDDQPQHF.

The chain recombines TRBV13 with TRBJ1-2; TRBD1 might be the D (5 bases). The CDR3 runs to 15 residues. Germline V gives CDR1 PRHDT, CDR2 FYEKMQ (reference sequence). Trimming took off 2 bases at V and 2 bases at J, with 12 bases between the two ends. The CDR3 nucleotides read TGTGCCAGCAGCTTACAGGGCGGGAGAAACTATGGCTACACCTTC. It translates to CASSLQGGRNYGYTF.

The chain combines TRBV6-5 with TRBJ2-1, with a tentative D call TRBD1 (6 bases). Trimming removed 5 bases at V and 0 bases at J, with 11 bases between. CDR1 and CDR2 (germline): MNHEY, SVGAGI. The CDR3 has 15 amino acids. CDR3 nucleotide sequence: TGTGCCAGCAGTCCTTACAGGGACTCCTACAATGAGCAGTTCTTC. Translating gives CASSPYRDSYNEQFF.

The chain employs TRBV7-8 and TRBJ2-5; a possible D gene is TRBD1 (6 bases). V dropped 0 bases and J dropped 4 bases, with 15 bases sitting between them. This CDR3 has 16 residues. CDR1 and CDR2 from the germline V gene are SGHVS and FQNEAQ. CDR3 loop: CASSLAMAGAGETQYF. The CDR3 region has the DNA TGTGCCAGCAGCTTAGCTATGGCAGGGGCGGGAGAGACCCAGTACTTC.

The V call is TRBV7-9, the J call TRBJ1-1, with 7 positions matching TRBD1. V lost 3 bases, J lost 4 bases, and 11 bases stayed unmatched. The CDR3 totals 16 residues. Germline V gene lookup returns CDR1 SEHNR and CDR2 FQNEAQ (reference sequence). The CDR3 nucleotides read TGTGCCAGCAGCTTTGATCCCCCAGGGGGAAGCACTGAAGCTTTCTTT. Translating gives CASSFDPPGGSTEAFF.

This sequence joins TRBV5-5 and TRBJ2-2, with D possibly TRBD2 on 5 matching bases. Per the germline V gene, CDR1 is SGHKS and CDR2 is YYEKEE (reference sequence). V shed 0 bases and J shed 2 bases, with 14 bases lying between them. The CDR3 runs to 17 residues. The CDR3 DNA follows: TGTGCCAGCAGCTTGGTCCCCCCCGGAGGAAACACCGGGGAGCTGTTTTTT. It translates to CASSLVPPGGNTGELFF.

This clone appeared a few times. The rearrangement uses TRBV30 and TRBJ1-6; D is ambiguous. Germline assignment: CDR1 GTSNPN and CDR2 SVGIG (reference sequence). V lost 1 base to trimming and J lost 7 bases, with 8 bases between them. The CDR3 consists of 13 residues. Written as DNA, the CDR3 is TGTGCCTGGAGTGGAAACAGAAATTCACCCCTCCACTTT. Translated, it gives CAWSGNRNSPLHF.

The chain carries TRBV5-8 and TRBJ2-7; a possible D gene is TRBD2 (6 bases). This CDR3 region has 14 residues. V shed 5 bases and J shed 0 bases, with 12 bases lying between them. Germline V gene sequence: CDR1 SGHTS, CDR2 YDEGEE. The CDR3, as DNA: TGTGCCAGCAGGACGACCGGGAGCTCCTACGAGCAGTACTTC. This translates into CASRTTGSSYEQYF.

J is TRBJ1-1 and V is TRBV5-5; the match to TRBD1 covers 10 bases. The CDR3 totals 17 residues. Germline V gene data show CDR1 as SGHKS and CDR2 as YYEKEE (reference sequence). The trim removed 4 bases at V and 4 bases at J, leaving 13 bases unmatched. The CDR3 nucleotides are TGTGCCAGCAGCCGCCCCGGACAGGGGGTGACTTTCACTGAAGCTTTCTTT. It codes for CASSRPGQGVTFTEAFF.

Concerning this clone itself: Other nucleotide sequences from this sample produce the same CDR3. The V gene is TRBV6-2 or TRBV6-3, the J gene TRBJ1-5; 8 positions match TRBD1. The CDR3 consists of 16 residues. The germline V gene encodes CDR1 MNHEY and CDR2 SVGEGT. V shed 6 bases and J 1 base; nucleotides not matched to a gene: 8. CDR3 loop: CASSSRQGASNQPQHF. The CDR3 coding sequence is TGTGCCAGCAGCTCCCGGCAGGGGGCGAGCAATCAGCCCCAGCATTTT.

In DNA form, the CDR3 reads TGTGCTAGTGGTTTGGACCCCTCCGGGACACCCTCCTATAATTCACCCCTCCACTTT. Translated, it gives CASGLDPSGTPSYNSPLHF. This chain uses TRBV12-5 with TRBJ1-6; a possible D gene is TRBD1 (6 bases). The CDR3 totals 19 residues. Germline V gene lookup returns CDR1 LGHNT and CDR2 FRNRAP. Trimming removed 1 base from V and 0 bases from J, with 16 bases in between.

The rearrangement links TRBV10-3 to TRBJ2-1, with a tentative D call TRBD2 (5 bases). Per germline, CDR1 ENHRY and CDR2 SYGVKD. V lost 4 bases to trimming and J lost 6 bases, with 16 bases between them. This CDR3 is 15 amino acids long. In DNA form, the CDR3 reads TGTGCCATCAGTGCTTCGGATAGAGGAGGCAATGAGCAGTTCTTC. Translating it yields CAISASDRGGNEQFF.

This clone was seen just once. The rearrangement links TRBV5-4 to TRBJ2-3, with D perhaps TRBD2 (6 bases). This CDR3 is 14 amino acids long. Germline V gene sequence: CDR1 SGHNT, CDR2 YYREEE (reference sequence). Trimming took off 4 bases at V and 2 bases at J, with 11 bases between the two ends. In DNA form, the CDR3 reads TGTGCCAGCAGCCCGGGACTTTCCACAGATACGCAGTATTTT. Amino acid sequence: CASSPGLSTDTQYF.

The rearrangement joins TRBV27 to TRBJ2-7; a weak D match, TRBD1 (5 bases). V lost 5 bases to trimming and J lost 2 bases, with 10 bases between them. Germline V gene lookup returns CDR1 MNHEY and CDR2 SMNVEV (reference sequence). The CDR3 runs 13 residues. CDR3 protein: CASSITGAYEQYF. CDR3 bases: TGTGCCAGCAGTATTACAGGAGCCTACGAGCAGTACTTC.

The rearrangement links TRBV7-3 to TRBJ2-1; 9 nucleotides agree with TRBD1. Unmatched junction bases numbered 11, after V lost 8 bases and J lost 6 bases. This CDR3 is 15 amino acids long. The germline V gene encodes CDR1 SGHTA and CDR2 FQGTGA. CDR3 sequence: CASAASGTGLNEQFF. CDR3 sequence (DNA): TGTGCCAGCGCCGCATCGGGGACAGGGCTCAATGAGCAGTTCTTC. Complete variable domain (other parts from reference TRBV7-3 and TRBJ2-1): GAGVSQTPSNKVTEKGKYVELRCDPISGHTALYWYRQSLGQGPEFLIYFQGTGAADDSGLPNDRFFAVRPEGSVSTLKIQRTERGDSAVYLCASAASGTGLNEQFFGPGTRLTVL.

This clone was observed a single time. This chain joins TRBV11-2 and TRBJ2-3; 8 bases fit TRBD2. V shed 2 bases and J 5 bases; nucleotides not matched to a gene: 15. The CDR3 extends over 18 amino acids. The germline V gene encodes CDR1 SGHAT and CDR2 FQNNGV. The CDR3 DNA is TGTGCCAGCAGCTTACGTTGGACTAGCACCCCCCCCCGAGATACGCAGTATTTT. This translates into CASSLRWTSTPPRDTQYF.

The rearrangement links TRBV6-2 or TRBV6-3 to TRBJ2-1; 9 bases match TRBD2. Germline CDR1 reads MNHEY; CDR2 reads SVGEGT. The CDR3 spans 14 residues. The J segment lost 4 bases and the V segment lost 5 bases, leaving 3 bases of the junction unmatched. The CDR3 nucleotides read TGTGCCAGCAGTACGGGACTAGCTTACAATGAGCAGTTCTTC. Its protein product is CASSTGLAYNEQFF.

The rearrangement joins TRBV9 to TRBJ2-2; TRBD2 agrees at 11 bases. V lost 1 base and J lost 4; bases outside the gene matches: 6. The CDR3 spans 17 residues. Looked up from germline, CDR1 is SGDLS and CDR2 is YYNGEE. The CDR3 is CASSVMTSGDLTGELFF. In nucleotides, the CDR3 is TGTGCCAGCAGCGTAATGACTAGCGGGGATCTCACCGGGGAGCTGTTTTTT.

J is TRBJ1-3 and V is TRBV7-6; 7 bases agree with TRBD1. Germline trimming cut 3 bases from V and 2 bases from J; bases unmatched to any gene: 4. The CDR3 contains 15 residues. Per germline, CDR1 SGHVS and CDR2 FNYEAQ. This CDR3 reads CASSLTGTPGNTIYF. CDR3 nucleotides: TGTGCCAGCAGCTTGACAGGGACCCCTGGAAACACCATATATTTT.

The V gene is TRBV30, the J gene TRBJ1-3; TRBD1 might be the D (6 bases). The CDR3 runs to 15 residues. In germline, CDR1 is GTSNPN, CDR2 SVGIG (reference sequence). Trimming stripped 8 bases from V and 2 bases from J, with 19 bases between. Written as DNA, the CDR3 is TGTGCCGGAAAAAGGGGGGGGAACCCTGGAAACACCATATATTTT. Translated, it gives CAGKRGGNPGNTIYF.

V is TRBV7-2 and J is TRBJ2-3, with TRBD1 matching 10 bases. J lost 4 bases, V lost 4 bases, and 5 bases had no gene match. Per the germline V gene, CDR1 is SGHTA and CDR2 is FQGNSA. The length of the CDR3 is 15 residues. The CDR3 region has the DNA TGTGCCAGCAGCTCCCGACAGGGGGCAGCAGATACGCAGTATTTT. Amino acids: CASSSRQGAADTQYF.

The rearrangement uses TRBV3-1 (or the pseudogene TRBV3-2) and TRBJ2-5; a weak D match, TRBD1 (5 bases). The germline CDR1 and CDR2 sequences are LGHDT and YNNKEL (reference sequence). V was pared by 0 bases and J by 2 bases, with 13 bases between. The CDR3 consists of 16 residues. The CDR3 loop reads CASSQDLDMWQETQYF. CDR3 nucleotides: TGTGCCAGCAGCCAAGATCTGGACATGTGGCAAGAGACCCAGTACTTC.

The rearrangement links TRBV3-1 (or the pseudogene TRBV3-2) to TRBJ2-2; 9 positions match TRBD2. With 1 base clipped from V and 0 bases from J, the junction kept 3 bases outside the gene matches. This CDR3 region has 17 residues. Per the germline V gene, CDR1 is LGHDT and CDR2 is YNNKEL (reference sequence). The CDR3 protein is CASSQGLAGPNTGELFF. CDR3 in DNA: TGTGCCAGCAGCCAAGGCCTAGCGGGGCCGAACACCGGGGAGCTGTTTTTT.

This chain connects TRBV7-9 to TRBJ1-1, with D tentatively TRBD1 (5 bases). Germline-derived CDR1 and CDR2 are SEHNR and FQNEAQ (reference sequence). V lost 5 bases and J lost 1, with 11 bases in between. This CDR3 has 14 residues. CDR3 bases: TGTGCCAGCAGCCCGGCAGGGTGGAACACTGAAGCTTTCTTT. Translating gives CASSPAGWNTEAFF.

This clone was counted between two and nine times. The chain links TRBV6-2 or TRBV6-3 to TRBJ2-2, with 7 nucleotides matching TRBD1. CDR1 and CDR2 from the germline V gene are MNHEY and SVGEGT. The CDR3 loop spans 16 amino acids. With V trimmed by 2 bases and J by 4 bases, 7 bases remained unmatched. The CDR3 reads CASSYPTGMSTGELFF. The CDR3 region has the DNA TGTGCCAGCAGTTACCCGACAGGGATGAGCACCGGGGAGCTGTTTTTT.

The CDR3 region is CAWSGGQGFSYEQYF. The CDR3 coding sequence is TGTGCCTGGAGTGGGGGACAGGGCTTCTCCTACGAGCAGTACTTC. The chain is built from TRBV30 and TRBJ2-7; the match to TRBD1 covers 9 bases. The germline gives CDR1 GTSNPN, CDR2 SVGIG (reference sequence). The V and J ends lost 1 base and 0 bases, in that order; junction bases with no gene match: 4. The CDR3 loop spans 15 amino acids.

The chain is built from TRBV11-3 and TRBJ2-1, with 11 bases lining up with TRBD1. The length of the CDR3 is 18 residues. The V and J ends lost 1 base and 7 bases, in that order; junction bases with no gene match: 12. Germline CDR1 is SGHNT and CDR2 is YENEEA. As DNA, the CDR3 is TGTGCCAGCAGCTTAGGCCTCCCGTGGGGGACAGGGGGAAATGAGCAGTTCTTC. Translating it yields CASSLGLPWGTGGNEQFF.

This chain uses TRBV15 with TRBJ2-1; 9 bases fit TRBD2. CDR1 and CDR2 from the germline V gene are LNHNV and YYDKDF (reference sequence). CDR3 size: 16 residues. After removal of 4 bases from V and 3 bases from J, the junction contained 7 bases not matched to a gene. The CDR3 sequence is CATSTPAGGLYNEQFF. Here the CDR3 DNA reads TGTGCCACCAGCACTCCAGCGGGGGGCCTCTACAATGAGCAGTTCTTC.

This sequence joins TRBV12-5 and TRBJ2-6; possible D gene TRBD1, 6 bases. The V gene lost 5 bases and the J gene lost 1 base, with 12 bases spanning the gap. From germline, CDR1 is LGHNT and CDR2 FRNRAP. The CDR3 extends over 16 amino acids. The chain's CDR3 is CASGPTQGSGANVLTF. CDR3 DNA sequence: TGTGCTAGTGGTCCTACCCAGGGGTCTGGGGCCAACGTCCTGACTTTC.